This is a list of T cell receptor beta chains from one sample in a study of T cell responses to AZD1222 COVID-19 vaccine. Sequencing used immunoSEQ multiplex PCR; TCRdb keeps in-frame clones, though not all of them. The sample lists about 110,000 clones, 70% to 90% occurring once. The sample in question was peripheral blood, obtained on day 0 of AZD1222 vaccination. All receptors come from an adult in good health. The CDR3 runs from the conserved cysteine through the conserved F or W. D genes are given only for firm matches. Some rows mark clone size as missing; the rest say once, few, many or name a class of expanded clone.

cdr3_nt cdr3_aa d_call v_call clone_size j_call
TGTGCCTGGGGGGAAGATACGCAGTATTTT CAWGEDTQYF - TRBV30 - TRBJ2-3
TGTGCCAGCAGCCACCCCGTTGTAACTGGGGGACAGTCCTATGGCTACACCTTC CASSHPVVTGGQSYGYTF TRBD1 TRBV3-1/TRBV3-2 - TRBJ1-2
TGTGCCAGCAGCTCCCCGGGGGGGCGTCAAGAGACCCAGTACTTC CASSSPGGRQETQYF TRBD2 TRBV7-9 - TRBJ2-5
TGTGCCAGCAGCGACACAGGGGTCGCTGAAGCTTTCTTT CASSDTGVAEAFF TRBD1 TRBV12-3/TRBV12-4 - TRBJ1-1
TGTGCCAGCAGCTTGACACCGGGGGTAGAGACCCAGTACTTC CASSLTPGVETQYF - TRBV5-6 - TRBJ2-5
TGTGCCAGCACCCTAGGGGTGGGAAACACCATATATTTT CASTLGVGNTIYF - TRBV12-3/TRBV12-4 few TRBJ1-3
TGTGCCAGCAGCACCTTGGACAGGCGCGGAGCCCAGTACTTC CASSTLDRRGAQYF TRBD1 TRBV7-8 - TRBJ2-5
TGCGCCAGCAGCTTGTTGGGGGAATGGGATACCGGCTATGGCTACACCTTC CASSLLGEWDTGYGYTF - TRBV5-1 - TRBJ1-2
TGTGCCAGCAGTTTCCGAGGGGGGAATGAAAAACTGTTTTTT CASSFRGGNEKLFF - TRBV27 few TRBJ1-4
TGTGCCAGCACCTCCTCCCCCGGGGAAAAACTGTTTTTT CASTSSPGEKLFF - TRBV6-5 - TRBJ1-4
TGTGCCATCCGAATAAGGAGCAATCAGCCCCAGCATTTT CAIRIRSNQPQHF - TRBV6-6 - TRBJ1-5
TGTGCCAGTAGCAAAGTAGGGGGGGGATCGGCTTTCTTT CASSKVGGGSAFF - TRBV19 - TRBJ1-1
TGCGCCAGCAGTACGACAGGGAGCTCCTATAATTCACCCCTCCACTTT CASSTTGSSYNSPLHF TRBD1 TRBV23-1 - TRBJ1-6
TGCAGTGCTAGTTTGGGGACCGGTCAGCCCCAGCATTTT CSASLGTGQPQHF - TRBV20-1 few TRBJ1-5
TGTGCCATCAGTGATTCAGCGGGGCCCAATGAGCAGTTCTTC CAISDSAGPNEQFF TRBD2 TRBV10-3 - TRBJ2-1